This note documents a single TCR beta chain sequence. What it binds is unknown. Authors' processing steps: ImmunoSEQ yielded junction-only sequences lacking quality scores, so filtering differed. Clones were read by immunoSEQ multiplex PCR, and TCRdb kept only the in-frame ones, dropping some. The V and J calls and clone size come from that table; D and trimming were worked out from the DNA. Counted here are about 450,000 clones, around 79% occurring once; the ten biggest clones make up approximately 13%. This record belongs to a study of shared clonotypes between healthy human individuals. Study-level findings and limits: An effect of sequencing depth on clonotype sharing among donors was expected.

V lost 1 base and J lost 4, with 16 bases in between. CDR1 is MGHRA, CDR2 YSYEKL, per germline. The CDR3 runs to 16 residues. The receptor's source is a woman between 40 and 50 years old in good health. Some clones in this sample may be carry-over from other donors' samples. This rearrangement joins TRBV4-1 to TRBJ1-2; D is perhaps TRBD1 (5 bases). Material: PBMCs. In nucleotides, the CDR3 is TGCGCCAGCAGCCAAGTGAGACAGTTGAGTCTCTATGGCTACACCTTC. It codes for CASSQVRQLSLYGYTF.